The T cell receptor (beta chain) under discussion was sequenced for a study of T cell clonality in common variable immunodeficiency. CDR1 is MGHRA and CDR2 is YSYEKL in the germline V gene. CDR3 length: 15 amino acids. Trimming removed 8 bases at V and 5 bases at J, with 22 bases between. This clone was seen repeatedly, ten times or more. Antigen unknown. The CDR3 extends 3 residues past the end of the read, so its final part is completed from the germline J gene. Assay used: immunoSEQ multiplex PCR; TCRdb lists only in-frame clones, some missing. Observed in the sample are about 37,000 clones, none of them singletons. General study results and limits: Fewer deletions and N-nucleotide insertions were reportedly seen in common variable immunodeficiency TCR beta sequences.

V gene TRBV4-1 combines with J gene TRBJ2-7, with D possibly being TRBD1 (5 bases). The specimen sequenced was peripheral blood mononuclear cells. The origin of this receptor is a person aged 18 to 69 in good health. The CDR3 sequence: CASALSTDLGDEQYF. The CDR3 bases that were read are TGCGCCAGCGCCCTCAGCACAGATTTAGGGGACGAG.